The subject of this entry is one TCR beta chain. Recruitment covered some 25 US areas and drew participants whose ages spanned roughly 18 to 100 years. Participant-given clinical history determined each cohort assignment. These data come from a study of blood T cell repertoires in COVID-19. On the study more broadly: The samples span acute and convalescent COVID-19 from the United States, Italy and Spain. PBMCs, B-cell-depleted T cells, or T cells provided the cDNA or gDNA that made up the material.

Generated by immunoSEQ multiplex PCR, the TCRdb table keeps only in-frame clones and is missing some. The sample carries hundreds of thousands of clones, around 82% recorded once. Trimming took 0 bases from V and 6 from J; bases not matched to a gene: 8. Germline CDR1 is SGHRS and CDR2 is YFSETQ. The CDR3 runs to 16 residues. The TCR was taken from a woman in her thirties or forties with acute COVID-19. This chain uses TRBV5-1 with TRBJ2-7, with 11 nucleotides matching TRBD2. Sequencing used PBMCs or T cells enriched from blood (not recorded which). In DNA, the CDR3 is TGCGCCAGCAGCTTGGTAGGTAGCGGGAGGGTAAGCGAGCAGTACTTC. Translated, it gives CASSLVGSGRVSEQYF.